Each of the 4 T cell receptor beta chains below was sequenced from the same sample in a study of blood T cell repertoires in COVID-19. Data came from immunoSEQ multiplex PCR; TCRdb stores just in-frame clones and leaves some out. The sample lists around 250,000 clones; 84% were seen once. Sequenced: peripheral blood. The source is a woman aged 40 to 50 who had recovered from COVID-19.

The CDR3 is CASSYPDRDYGYTF. The CDR3 DNA reads as TGTGCCAGCAGTTACCCGGACAGGGATTATGGCTACACCTTC. The genes are TRBV6-5 and TRBJ1-2; 8 bases align to TRBD1. Trimming cost V 2 bases and J 5 bases; bases outside gene matches: 4. The CDR3 is 14 amino acids. Germline CDR1 reads MNHEY; CDR2 reads SVGAGI.

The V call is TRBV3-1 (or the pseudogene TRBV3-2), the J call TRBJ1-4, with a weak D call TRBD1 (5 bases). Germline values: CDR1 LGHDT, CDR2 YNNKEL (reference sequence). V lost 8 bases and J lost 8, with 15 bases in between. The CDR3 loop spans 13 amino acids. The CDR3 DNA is TGTGCCAGCTCAAATAGGGGTTCCGAAAAACTGTTTTTT. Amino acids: CASSNRGSEKLFF.

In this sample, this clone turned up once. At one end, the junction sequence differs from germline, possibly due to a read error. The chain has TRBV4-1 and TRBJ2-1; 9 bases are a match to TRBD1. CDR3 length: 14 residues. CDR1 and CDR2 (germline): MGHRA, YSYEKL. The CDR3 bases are TGCGCCAGCGGCCACAGGGGGCAACGTTATGAGCAGTTCTTC. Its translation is CASGHRGQRYEQFF.

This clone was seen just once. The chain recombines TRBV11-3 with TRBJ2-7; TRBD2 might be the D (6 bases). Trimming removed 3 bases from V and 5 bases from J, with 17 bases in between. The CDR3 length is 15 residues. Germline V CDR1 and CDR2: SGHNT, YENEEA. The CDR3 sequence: CASSFGGPRSDEQYF. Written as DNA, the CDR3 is TGTGCCAGCAGCTTCGGGGGTCCCCGCAGTGACGAGCAGTACTTC.